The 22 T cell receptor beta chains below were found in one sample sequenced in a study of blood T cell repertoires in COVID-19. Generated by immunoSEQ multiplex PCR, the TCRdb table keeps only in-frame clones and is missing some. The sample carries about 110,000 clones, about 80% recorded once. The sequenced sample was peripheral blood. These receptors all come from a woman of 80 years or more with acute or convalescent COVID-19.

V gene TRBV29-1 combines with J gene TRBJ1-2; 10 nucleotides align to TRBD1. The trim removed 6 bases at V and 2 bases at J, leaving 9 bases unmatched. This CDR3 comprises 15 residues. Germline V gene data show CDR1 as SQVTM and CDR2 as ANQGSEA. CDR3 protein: CSVFRDRGSNYGYTF. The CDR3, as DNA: TGCAGCGTCTTCCGGGACAGGGGAAGCAACTATGGCTACACCTTC.

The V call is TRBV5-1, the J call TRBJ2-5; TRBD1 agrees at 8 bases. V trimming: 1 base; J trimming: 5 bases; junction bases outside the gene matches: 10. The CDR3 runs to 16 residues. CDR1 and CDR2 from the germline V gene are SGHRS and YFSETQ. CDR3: CASSLSGSGGKETQYF. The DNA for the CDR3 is TGCGCCAGCAGCTTGTCTGGGTCAGGGGGCAAGGAGACCCAGTACTTC.

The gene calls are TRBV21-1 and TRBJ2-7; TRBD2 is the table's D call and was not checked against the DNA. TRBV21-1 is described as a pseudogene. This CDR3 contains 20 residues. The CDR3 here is CASSKVGSSGRVDRPYEQYF. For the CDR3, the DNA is TGTGCCAGCAGCAAAGTGGGCTCTAGCGGGAGAGTCGACCGGCCCTACGAGCAGTACTTC.

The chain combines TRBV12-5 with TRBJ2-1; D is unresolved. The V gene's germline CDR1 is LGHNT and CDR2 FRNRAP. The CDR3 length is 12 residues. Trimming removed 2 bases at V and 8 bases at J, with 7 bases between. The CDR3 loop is CASGLLPDEQFF. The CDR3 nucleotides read TGTGCTAGTGGTTTGTTGCCGGATGAGCAGTTCTTC.

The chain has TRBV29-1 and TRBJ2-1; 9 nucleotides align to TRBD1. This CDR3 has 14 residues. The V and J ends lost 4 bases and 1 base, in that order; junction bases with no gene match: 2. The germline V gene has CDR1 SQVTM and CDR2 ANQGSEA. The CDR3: CSVAGQGSYNEQFF. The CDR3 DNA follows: TGCAGCGTTGCGGGACAGGGTTCCTACAATGAGCAGTTCTTC.

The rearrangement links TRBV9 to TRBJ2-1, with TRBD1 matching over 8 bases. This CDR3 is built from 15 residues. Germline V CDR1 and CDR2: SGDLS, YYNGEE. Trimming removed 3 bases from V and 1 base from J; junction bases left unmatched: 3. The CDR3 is CASSAQGASYNEQFF. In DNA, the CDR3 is TGTGCCAGCAGCGCCCAGGGGGCGTCCTACAATGAGCAGTTCTTC.

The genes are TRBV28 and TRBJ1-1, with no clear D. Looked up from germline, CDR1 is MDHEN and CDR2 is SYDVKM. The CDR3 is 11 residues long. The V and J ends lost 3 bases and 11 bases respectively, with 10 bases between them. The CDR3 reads CASSFLSAAFF. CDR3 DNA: TGTGCCAGCAGTTTTTTATCTGCGGCTTTCTTT.

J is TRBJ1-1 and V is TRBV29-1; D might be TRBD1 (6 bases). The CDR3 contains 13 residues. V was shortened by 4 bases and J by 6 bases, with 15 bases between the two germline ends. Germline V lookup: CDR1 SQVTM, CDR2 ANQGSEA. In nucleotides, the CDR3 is TGCAGCGTTGTAGGGCAGGGGTATGCTGAAGCTTTCTTT. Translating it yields CSVVGQGYAEAFF.

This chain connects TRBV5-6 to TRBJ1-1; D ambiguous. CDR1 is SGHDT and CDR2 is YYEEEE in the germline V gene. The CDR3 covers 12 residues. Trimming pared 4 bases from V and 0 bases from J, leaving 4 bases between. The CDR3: CASSRLNTEAFF. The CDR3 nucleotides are TGTGCCAGCAGCCGGTTGAACACTGAAGCTTTCTTT.

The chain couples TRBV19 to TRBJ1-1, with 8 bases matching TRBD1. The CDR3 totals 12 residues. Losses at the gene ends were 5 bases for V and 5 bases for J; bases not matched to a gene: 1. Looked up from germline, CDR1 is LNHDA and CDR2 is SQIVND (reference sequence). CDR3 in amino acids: CASSDRGTEAFF. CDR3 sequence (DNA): TGTGCCAGTAGTGACAGGGGTACTGAAGCTTTCTTT.

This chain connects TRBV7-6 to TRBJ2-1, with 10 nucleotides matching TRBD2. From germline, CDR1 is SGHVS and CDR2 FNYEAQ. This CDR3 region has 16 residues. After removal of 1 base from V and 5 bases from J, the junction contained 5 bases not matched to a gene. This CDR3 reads CASSLDGLAGDNEQFF. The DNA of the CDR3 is TGTGCCAGCAGCTTAGATGGGCTAGCGGGGGACAATGAGCAGTTCTTC.

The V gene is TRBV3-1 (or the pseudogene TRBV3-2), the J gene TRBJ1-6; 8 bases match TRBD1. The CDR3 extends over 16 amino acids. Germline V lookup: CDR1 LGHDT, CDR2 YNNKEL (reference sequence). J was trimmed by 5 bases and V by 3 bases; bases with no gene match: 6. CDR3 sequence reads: CASSHTHRGDNSPLHF. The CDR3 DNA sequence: TGTGCCAGCAGCCATACCCACAGGGGGGATAATTCACCCCTCCACTTT.

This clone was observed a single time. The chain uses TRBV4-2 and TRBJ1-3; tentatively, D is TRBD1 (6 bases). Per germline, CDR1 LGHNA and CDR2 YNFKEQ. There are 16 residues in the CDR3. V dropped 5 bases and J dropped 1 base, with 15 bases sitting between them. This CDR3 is CASSSFRGSSGNTIYF. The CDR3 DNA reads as TGTGCCAGCAGCTCCTTCAGGGGTTCGTCTGGAAACACCATATATTTT.

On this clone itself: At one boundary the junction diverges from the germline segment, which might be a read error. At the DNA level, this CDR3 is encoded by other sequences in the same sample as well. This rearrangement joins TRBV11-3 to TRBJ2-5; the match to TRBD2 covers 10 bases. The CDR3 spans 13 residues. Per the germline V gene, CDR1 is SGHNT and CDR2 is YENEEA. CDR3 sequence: CASSLAGGETQYF. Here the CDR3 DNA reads TGTGCCAGCAGTTTAGCGGGAGGAGAGACCCAGTACTTC. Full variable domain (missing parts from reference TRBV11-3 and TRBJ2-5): EAGVVQSPRYKIIEKKQPVAFWCNPISGHNTLYWYLQNLGQGPELLIRYENEEAVDDSQLPKDRFSAERLKGVDSTLKIQPAELGDSAVYLCASSLAGGETQYFGPGTRLLVL.

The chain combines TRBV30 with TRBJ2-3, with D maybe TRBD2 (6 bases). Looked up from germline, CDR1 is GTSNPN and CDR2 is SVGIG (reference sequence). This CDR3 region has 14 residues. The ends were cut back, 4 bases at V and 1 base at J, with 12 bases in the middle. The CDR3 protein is CAWKEGGGTDTQYF. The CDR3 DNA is TGTGCCTGGAAAGAGGGAGGAGGCACAGATACGCAGTATTTT.

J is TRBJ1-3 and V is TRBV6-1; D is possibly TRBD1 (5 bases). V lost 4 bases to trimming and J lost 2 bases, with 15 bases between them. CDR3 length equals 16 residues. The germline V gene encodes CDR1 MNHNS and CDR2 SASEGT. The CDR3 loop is CASSGGEGLPGNTIYF. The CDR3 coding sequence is TGTGCCAGCAGTGGAGGGGAAGGACTACCTGGAAACACCATATATTTT.

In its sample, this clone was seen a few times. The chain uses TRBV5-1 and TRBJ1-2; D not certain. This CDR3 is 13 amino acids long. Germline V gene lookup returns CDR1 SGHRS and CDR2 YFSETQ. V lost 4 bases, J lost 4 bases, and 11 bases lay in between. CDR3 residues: CASSLRHSYGYTF. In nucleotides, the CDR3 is TGCGCCAGCAGCCTCCGACATAGCTATGGCTACACCTTC. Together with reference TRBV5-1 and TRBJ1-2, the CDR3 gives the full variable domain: KAGVTQTPRYLIKTRGQQVTLSCSPISGHRSVSWYQQTPGQGLQFLFEYFSETQRNKGNFPGRFSGRQFSNSRSEMNVSTLELGDSALYLCASSLRHSYGYTFGSGTRLTVV.

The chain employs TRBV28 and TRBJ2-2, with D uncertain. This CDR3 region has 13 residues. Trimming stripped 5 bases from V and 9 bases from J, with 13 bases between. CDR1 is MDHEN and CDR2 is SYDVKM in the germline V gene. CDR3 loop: CASSPPGSRELFF. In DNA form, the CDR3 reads TGTGCCAGCAGTCCACCGGGTTCCAGGGAGCTGTTTTTT.

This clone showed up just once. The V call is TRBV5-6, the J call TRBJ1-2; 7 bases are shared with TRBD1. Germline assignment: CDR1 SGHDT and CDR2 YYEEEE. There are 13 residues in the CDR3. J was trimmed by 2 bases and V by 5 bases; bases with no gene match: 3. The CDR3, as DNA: TGTGCCAGCAGGATGGGACAGAACTATGGCTACACCTTC. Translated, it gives CASRMGQNYGYTF.

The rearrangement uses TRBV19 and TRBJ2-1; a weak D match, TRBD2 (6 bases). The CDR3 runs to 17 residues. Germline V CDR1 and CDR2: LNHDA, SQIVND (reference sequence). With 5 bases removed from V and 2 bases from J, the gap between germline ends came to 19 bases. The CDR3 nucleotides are TGTGCCAGTAGTCCTCCCCGACTAGTTGAAACCTACAATGAGCAGTTCTTC. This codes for CASSPPRLVETYNEQFF.

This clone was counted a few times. For the CDR3, the DNA is TGTGCCAGCAAAGGACTAGCTTTCAATGAGCAGTTCTTC. Protein sequence: CASKGLAFNEQFF. This chain connects TRBV2 to TRBJ2-1, with 8 positions matching TRBD2. V lost 7 bases to trimming and J lost 6 bases; unmatched junction nucleotides: 5. The CDR3 totals 13 residues. CDR1 and CDR2 (germline): SNHLY, FYNNEI.

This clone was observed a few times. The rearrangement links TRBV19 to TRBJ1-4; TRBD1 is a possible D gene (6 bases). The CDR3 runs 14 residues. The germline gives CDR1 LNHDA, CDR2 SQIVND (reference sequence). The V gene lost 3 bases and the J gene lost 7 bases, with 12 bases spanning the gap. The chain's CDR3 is CASSMKQGSEKLFF. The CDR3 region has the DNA TGTGCCAGTAGTATGAAACAGGGTAGTGAAAAACTGTTTTTT.